A single sample gave rise to the 31 T cell receptor beta chains below, sequenced in a study of T cells after posttransplantation cyclophosphamide. Here immunoSEQ multiplex PCR was the method, and the copy in TCRdb shows in-frame clones only, minus some. This table holds some 64,000 clones, just over 90% found once. The sample consisted of PBMCs. These receptors were collected from a woman in her 30s in good health and a related stem cell transplant donor.

This clone occurred once. J is TRBJ1-1 and V is TRBV18; D gene uncertain. Germline CDR1 reads KGHSH; CDR2 reads LQKENI. This CDR3 comprises 13 residues. V lost 2 bases and J 3 bases, leaving 7 bases between the germline ends. This CDR3 reads CASSPRRDTEAFF. CDR3 DNA: TGTGCCAGCTCACCAAGACGGGACACTGAAGCTTTCTTT.

V usage is TRBV19 and J usage is TRBJ2-3; a weak D match, TRBD1 (5 bases). Looked up from germline, CDR1 is LNHDA and CDR2 is SQIVND (reference sequence). This CDR3 region has 14 residues. V was pared by 6 bases and J by 5 bases, with 15 bases between. DNA of the CDR3: TGTGCCAGTAGCCCGGTAGGGGCGGTAGATACGCAGTATTTT. Translation: CASSPVGAVDTQYF.

V is TRBV19 and J is TRBJ1-1, with no clear D. Trimming took off 3 bases at V and 6 bases at J, with 11 bases between the two ends. The V gene's germline CDR1 is LNHDA and CDR2 SQIVND (reference sequence). This CDR3 spans 13 amino acids. The CDR3, as DNA: TGTGCCAGTAGTATCCCCGCAGGACCTGAAGCTTTCTTT. This sequence encodes CASSIPAGPEAFF.

CDR3 nucleotides: TGTGCCAGCAGCCCAATCTCAAGTGTTGGGGCCAACGTCCTGACTTTC. It encodes CASSPISSVGANVLTF. The genes are TRBV7-8 and TRBJ2-6; D uncertain. The V gene's germline CDR1 is SGHVS and CDR2 FQNEAQ. The CDR3 spans 16 residues. Trimming left V 5 bases short and J 3 bases short, with 14 bases between.

The chain recombines TRBV28 with TRBJ1-3; a weak D match, TRBD1 (5 bases). The length of the CDR3 is 16 residues. V lost 2 bases to trimming and J lost 1 base, with 12 bases between them. Germline V gene data show CDR1 as MDHEN and CDR2 as SYDVKM. CDR3: CASSLPQVLSGNTIYF. CDR3 DNA: TGTGCCAGCAGTTTACCACAGGTTCTATCTGGAAACACCATATATTTT.

The chain links TRBV4-3 to TRBJ2-2, with 7 bases matching TRBD1. This CDR3 comprises 17 residues. The V gene's germline CDR1 is LGHNA and CDR2 YSLEER. After removal of 0 bases from V and 3 bases from J, the junction contained 7 bases not matched to a gene. Here the CDR3 DNA reads TGCGCCAGCAGCCAAGATGAACAGGGGTCGGACACCGGGGAGCTGTTTTTT. It specifies CASSQDEQGSDTGELFF.

The chain combines TRBV6-5 with TRBJ1-1, with D perhaps TRBD1 (5 bases). V shed 6 bases and J shed 11 bases, with 19 bases lying between them. Germline CDR1 is MNHEY and CDR2 is SVGAGI. This CDR3 is 13 amino acids long. The CDR3 bases are TGTGCCAGCAGGAAAACGGGGGGACGTGACGCTTTCTTT. Its protein product is CASRKTGGRDAFF.

The rearrangement uses TRBV19 and TRBJ1-5; 10 positions match TRBD1. The CDR3 is 17 residues long. CDR1 LNHDA and CDR2 SQIVND come from the germline V gene (reference sequence). V was pared by 9 bases and J by 4 bases, with 15 bases of the junction left unmatched. The CDR3 sequence is CASHPRQGAVWNQPQHF. CDR3 coding DNA: TGTGCCAGCCACCCCCGACAGGGGGCGGTATGGAATCAGCCCCAGCATTTT.

V usage is TRBV28 and J usage is TRBJ1-1, with 9 nucleotides matching TRBD1. Unmatched junction bases numbered 14, after V lost 7 bases and J lost 5 bases. Looked up from germline, CDR1 is MDHEN and CDR2 is SYDVKM. This CDR3 spans 16 amino acids. In nucleotides, the CDR3 is TGTGCCAGCACCCCCGGGAGGGGACAGGGAGGAACTGAAGCTTTCTTT. It codes for CASTPGRGQGGTEAFF.

V usage is TRBV11-3 and J usage is TRBJ2-2, with 13 bases fitting TRBD2. Germline V gene sequence: CDR1 SGHNT, CDR2 YENEEA. V trimming: 5 bases; J trimming: 3 bases; junction bases outside the gene matches: 6. The CDR3 has 17 residues. CDR3 loop: CASSPTSGGFDTGELFF. CDR3 nucleotide sequence: TGTGCCAGCAGCCCGACTAGCGGGGGGTTTGACACCGGGGAGCTGTTTTTT.

The chain carries TRBV5-4 and TRBJ1-2, with 7 bases fitting TRBD1. V lost 0 bases, J lost 7 bases, and 9 bases stayed unmatched. CDR3 size: 15 residues. The germline V gene encodes CDR1 SGHNT and CDR2 YYREEE (reference sequence). CDR3 nucleotide sequence: TGTGCCAGCAGCTTGGAACCCGACAGGGTGGGTGGCTACACCTTC. This sequence encodes CASSLEPDRVGGYTF.

This clone was picked up a small number of times. The chain employs TRBV28 and TRBJ1-5; tentatively, D is TRBD1 (6 bases). CDR3 length: 15 residues. Germline V CDR1 and CDR2: MDHEN, SYDVKM. Trimming pared 4 bases from V and 6 bases from J, leaving 16 bases between. The CDR3 region is CASSSRGGLGQPQHF. In DNA form, the CDR3 reads TGTGCCAGCAGTTCCCGGGGGGGGCTAGGTCAGCCCCAGCATTTT.

This clone was counted once. The V and J genes are TRBV6-5 and TRBJ1-5; D possibly corresponds to TRBD1 (5 bases). The germline CDR1 and CDR2 sequences are MNHEY and SVGAGI. V was trimmed by 4 bases and J by 2 bases, leaving 15 bases between them. The CDR3 loop spans 16 amino acids. The CDR3 coding sequence is TGTGCCAGCAGTTTAAGTTCGGGGGGTGGCAATCAGCCCCAGCATTTT. Translating it yields CASSLSSGGGNQPQHF.

V is TRBV6-6 and J is TRBJ1-1; tentatively, D is TRBD1 (6 bases). Germline V gene lookup returns CDR1 MNHNY and CDR2 SVGAGI (reference sequence). Trimming cost V 2 bases and J 4 bases, with 14 bases left between them. The CDR3 is made up of 15 amino acids. CDR3 residues: CASSYGSGAGTEAFF. The CDR3 DNA sequence: TGTGCCAGCAGTTACGGATCAGGGGCTGGCACTGAAGCTTTCTTT.

The chain is built from TRBV18 and TRBJ2-2; no definite D call. The V gene's germline CDR1 is KGHSH and CDR2 LQKENI. Between the trimmed V and J ends, which lost 6 bases and 1 base, there was a span of 12 bases. The CDR3 is made up of 15 amino acids. The CDR3, as DNA: TGTGCCAGCTCTACCATGACGGAGAACACCGGGGAGCTGTTTTTT. This gives the protein CASSTMTENTGELFF.

V is TRBV19 and J is TRBJ1-5; 8 bases align to TRBD1. Per germline, CDR1 LNHDA and CDR2 SQIVND (reference sequence). The CDR3 has 16 residues. V shed 5 bases, J shed 6 bases, and the junction held 12 bases outside the gene matches. The CDR3 region has the DNA TGTGCCAGTAGTCGACACGGACAGGGAGGGGGTCAGCCCCAGCATTTT. Translated: CASSRHGQGGGQPQHF.

The chain recombines TRBV2 with TRBJ1-1; TRBD1 matches 7 bases. Germline trimming cut 5 bases from V and 5 bases from J; bases unmatched to any gene: 5. In germline, CDR1 is SNHLY, CDR2 FYNNEI. The CDR3 is 13 residues long. The CDR3: CASSLQGSTEAFF. The CDR3, as DNA: TGTGCCAGCAGTCTACAGGGGAGTACTGAAGCTTTCTTT.

This chain joins TRBV30 and TRBJ1-1; no definite D call. Trimming stripped 0 bases from V and 4 bases from J, with 12 bases between. The germline CDR1 and CDR2 sequences are GTSNPN and SVGIG (reference sequence). This CDR3 is 14 amino acids long. The CDR3, as DNA: TGTGCCTGGAGTGTGCCGGCCCGGGGCACTGAAGCTTTCTTT. The encoded protein is CAWSVPARGTEAFF.

V gene TRBV12-2 combines with J gene TRBJ2-4. TRBV12-2 is deemed a pseudogene. This CDR3 has 15 amino acids. The CDR3: CASRLVVLVKNIQYF. The CDR3 DNA reads TGTGCAAGTCGCTTAGTGGTTCTTGTTAAAAACATTCAGTACTTC.

The rearrangement joins TRBV30 to TRBJ2-7; TRBD1 agrees at 8 bases. The CDR3 covers 15 residues. Germline CDR1 and CDR2: GTSNPN and SVGIG (reference sequence). V lost 2 bases, J lost 5 bases, and 11 bases stayed unmatched. The CDR3 bases are TGTGCCTGGAGTATATGGACAGGGCTTCTCGACGAGCAGTACTTC. It specifies CAWSIWTGLLDEQYF. The full variable domain, its missing parts supplied by reference TRBV30 and TRBJ2-7, is SQTIHQWPATLVQPVGSPLSLECTVEGTSNPNLYWYRQAAGRGLQLLFYSVGIGQISSEVPQNLSASRPQDRQFILSSKKLLLSDSGFYLCAWSIWTGLLDEQYFGPGTRLTVT.

This chain links TRBV7-2 with TRBJ2-2; no firm D call. Trimming pared 1 base from V and 3 bases from J, leaving 6 bases between. Germline V gene data show CDR1 as SGHTA and CDR2 as FQGNSA. CDR3 length: 14 residues. CDR3 residues: CASSLGGDTGELFF. For the CDR3, the DNA is TGTGCCAGCAGCTTAGGTGGAGACACCGGGGAGCTGTTTTTT.

This chain joins TRBV5-4 and TRBJ2-1; tentatively, D is TRBD1 or TRBD2 (5 bases each). Germline lookup yields CDR1 SGHNT and CDR2 YYREEE (reference sequence). V lost 4 bases to trimming and J lost 10 bases, with 15 bases between them. The CDR3 is 13 residues long. This chain's CDR3 is CASSPRGADEQFF. The CDR3 DNA reads as TGTGCCAGCAGCCCGAGGGGTGCCGACGAGCAGTTCTTC.

V usage is TRBV11-3 and J usage is TRBJ2-1; perhaps TRBD1 as D (6 bases). Trimming pared 0 bases from V and 8 bases from J, leaving 17 bases between. The germline gives CDR1 SGHNT, CDR2 YENEEA. CDR3 length: 16 amino acids. CDR3 in DNA: TGTGCCAGCAGCTTAGACCCAGGGGCTCTGTGGGATGAGCAGTTCTTC. Protein product: CASSLDPGALWDEQFF.

V usage is TRBV5-6 and J usage is TRBJ1-2; no firm D call. The CDR3 covers 15 residues. Germline lookup yields CDR1 SGHDT and CDR2 YYEEEE. The V end lost 0 bases, the J end lost 0 bases, and 9 bases lay between the germline ends. This chain's CDR3 is CASSLGTSSNYGYTF. CDR3 nucleotide sequence: TGTGCCAGCAGCTTGGGGACCTCCTCTAACTATGGCTACACCTTC.

The chain couples TRBV19 to TRBJ1-2; D not resolved. CDR1 and CDR2 from the germline V gene are LNHDA and SQIVND (reference sequence). V was trimmed by 7 bases and J by 8 bases, leaving 20 bases between them. There are 14 residues in the CDR3. CDR3 in amino acids: CASNGQDRVGGYTF. The CDR3 nucleotides are TGTGCCAGTAACGGGCAGGACCGTGTCGGCGGCTACACCTTC.

This clone was detected only a few times. The chain is built from TRBV18 and TRBJ1-3; D is perhaps TRBD1 (6 bases). Trimming left V 3 bases short and J 4 bases short, with 10 bases between. Germline assignment: CDR1 KGHSH and CDR2 LQKENI. The CDR3 has 14 amino acids. CDR3 in DNA: TGTGCCAGCTCACCGGAACAGGGAGGAAACACCATATATTTT. Its translation is CASSPEQGGNTIYF. The variable domain in full, with the rest retrieved from reference TRBV18 and TRBJ1-3, is NAGVMQNPRHLVRRRGQEARLRCSPMKGHSHVYWYRQLPEEGLKFMVYLQKENIIDESGMPKERFSAEFPKEGPSILRIQQVVRGDSAAYFCASSPEQGGNTIYFGEGSWLTVV.

The rearrangement joins TRBV11-3 to TRBJ2-2, with 8 bases identical to TRBD1. CDR1 is SGHNT and CDR2 is YENEEA in the germline V gene. There are 14 residues in the CDR3. The ends lost 5 bases at V and 9 bases at J; junction bases unmatched: 8. CDR3 sequence reads: CASSPRTGTRELFF. The CDR3 coding sequence is TGTGCCAGCAGCCCAAGGACAGGGACCCGGGAGCTGTTTTTT. Full variable domain (missing parts from reference TRBV11-3 and TRBJ2-2): EAGVVQSPRYKIIEKKQPVAFWCNPISGHNTLYWYLQNLGQGPELLIRYENEEAVDDSQLPKDRFSAERLKGVDSTLKIQPAELGDSAVYLCASSPRTGTRELFFGEGSRLTVL.

The gene calls are TRBV5-8 and TRBJ1-1; 7 bases fit TRBD1. V gave up 5 bases and J gave up 6 bases; unmatched junction bases: 16. The CDR3 is 16 amino acids. CDR1 and CDR2 (germline): SGHTS, YDEGEE. Written as DNA, the CDR3 is TGTGCCAGCAGTCCTGTTAGGGGGCTCGGGGCTCCTGAAGCTTTCTTT. This sequence encodes CASSPVRGLGAPEAFF.

The chain links TRBV5-1 to TRBJ2-7; D is perhaps TRBD1 (6 bases). V shed 0 bases and J shed 5 bases, with 12 bases lying between them. The CDR3 is 14 amino acids. Germline V gene lookup returns CDR1 SGHRS and CDR2 YFSETQ. The CDR3 DNA reads TGCGCCAGCAGCTTGGGAGACAGGACCGACGAGCAGTACTTC. Encoded protein: CASSLGDRTDEQYF.

The chain joins TRBV9 to TRBJ2-5; tentative D call: TRBD2 (5 bases). Trimming cost V 0 bases and J 2 bases, with 5 bases left between them. The CDR3 has 13 amino acids. CDR1 SGDLS and CDR2 YYNGEE come from the germline V gene. The CDR3: CASSVAGQETQYF. CDR3 coding DNA: TGTGCCAGCAGCGTAGCGGGACAAGAGACCCAGTACTTC.

This chain connects TRBV4-3 to TRBJ2-7; D could derive from TRBD1 or TRBD2 (6 bases each). Germline V gene data show CDR1 as LGHNA and CDR2 as YSLEER. Trimming removed 0 bases from V and 0 bases from J, with 9 bases in between. This CDR3 has 15 amino acids. The CDR3 region is CASSQEPGASYEQYF. The CDR3 DNA is TGCGCCAGCAGCCAAGAACCGGGGGCCTCCTACGAGCAGTACTTC.